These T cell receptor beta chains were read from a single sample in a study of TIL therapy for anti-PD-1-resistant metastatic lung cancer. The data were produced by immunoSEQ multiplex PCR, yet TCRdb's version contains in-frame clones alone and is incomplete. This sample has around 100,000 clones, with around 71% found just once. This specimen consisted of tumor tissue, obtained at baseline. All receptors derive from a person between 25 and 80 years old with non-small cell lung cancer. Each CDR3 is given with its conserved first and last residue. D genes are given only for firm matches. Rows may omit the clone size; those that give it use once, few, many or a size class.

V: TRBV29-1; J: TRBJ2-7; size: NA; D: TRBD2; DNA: TGCAGCGTTGTTGTGACTAGCAGCCTCGGGGAGCAGTACTTC; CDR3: CSVVVTSSLGEQYF
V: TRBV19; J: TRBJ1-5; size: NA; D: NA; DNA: TGTGCCAGTAGTATAGAACGCGCGACATATAGCAATCAGCCCCAGCATTTT; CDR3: CASSIERATYSNQPQHF
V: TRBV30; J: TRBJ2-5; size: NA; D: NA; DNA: TGTGCCTGGGGGCTCTGGGAGACCCAGTACTTC; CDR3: CAWGLWETQYF
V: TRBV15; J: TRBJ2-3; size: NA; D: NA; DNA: TGTGCCACCAGCAGAGACTGGACAAAAACGCAGTATTTT; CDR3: CATSRDWTKTQYF
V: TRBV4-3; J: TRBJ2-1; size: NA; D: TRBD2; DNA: TGCGCCAGCAGCCAAGGGTTTGCTAGCGGGGCTTTGCAGTTCTTC; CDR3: CASSQGFASGALQFF
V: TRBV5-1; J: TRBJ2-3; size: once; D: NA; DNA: TGCGCCAGCAGGCTGGACTCGTGGGCAGATACGCAGTATTTT; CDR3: CASRLDSWADTQYF
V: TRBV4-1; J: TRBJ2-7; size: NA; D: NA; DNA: TGCGCCAGCAGCCAAGATCAACGGACCTCCTACGAGCAGTACTTC; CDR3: CASSQDQRTSYEQYF
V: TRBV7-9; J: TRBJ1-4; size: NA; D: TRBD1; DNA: TGTGCCAGCAGTTCAGCCGGGACAGGGACTGAAAAACTGTTTTTT; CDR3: CASSSAGTGTEKLFF
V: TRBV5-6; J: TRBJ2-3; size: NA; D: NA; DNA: TGTGCCAGCAGCTTAGTATGGATAGCGAAAGATACGCAGTATTTT; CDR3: CASSLVWIAKDTQYF
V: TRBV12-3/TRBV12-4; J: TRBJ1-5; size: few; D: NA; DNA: TGTGCCAGCAGTTTTCGCAATCAGCCCCAGCATTTT; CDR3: CASSFRNQPQHF
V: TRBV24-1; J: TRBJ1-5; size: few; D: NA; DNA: TGTGCCACCAGTGCAGCCGGGTCAGCCCAGCATTTT; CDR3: CATSAAGSAQHF
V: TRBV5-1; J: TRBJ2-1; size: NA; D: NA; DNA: TGCGCCAGCCGGGAGTCCCCTTACAATGAGCAGTTCTTC; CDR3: CASRESPYNEQFF
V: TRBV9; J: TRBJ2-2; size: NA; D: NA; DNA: TGTGCCAGCAGCGTAGTTGGGGAAACCGGGGAGCTGTTTTTT; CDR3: CASSVVGETGELFF
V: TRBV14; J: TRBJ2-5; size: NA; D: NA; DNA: TGTGCCAGCAGCCATACTAGGTCTGGAGAGACCCAGTACTTC; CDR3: CASSHTRSGETQYF
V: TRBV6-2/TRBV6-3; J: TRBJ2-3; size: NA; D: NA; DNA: TGTGCCAGCAGTTACTCCAAGGATACGCAGTATTTT; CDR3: CASSYSKDTQYF
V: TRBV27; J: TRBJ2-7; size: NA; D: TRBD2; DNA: TGTGCCAGCAGTTTCCACTCCCGGACAGGAGCAGCGGGAGGCTCCTACGAGCAGTACTTC; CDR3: CASSFHSRTGAAGGSYEQYF
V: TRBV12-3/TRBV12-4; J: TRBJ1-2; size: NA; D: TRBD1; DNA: TGTGCCAGCAGAACAGGGGCTCCGGATGGCTACACCTTC; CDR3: CASRTGAPDGYTF
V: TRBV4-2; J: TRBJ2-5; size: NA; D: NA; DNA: TGTGCCAGCAGCCAAGATGAGAAAGAGACCCAGTACTTC; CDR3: CASSQDEKETQYF
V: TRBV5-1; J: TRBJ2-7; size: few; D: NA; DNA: TGCGCCAGCAGCTCCCGGGGGGCCGGCGGCGAGCAGTACTTC; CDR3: CASSSRGAGGEQYF
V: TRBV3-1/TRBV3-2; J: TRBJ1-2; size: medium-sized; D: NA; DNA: TGTGCCAGCAGCCAAGCGTCCTGGGGGAACTATGGCTACACCTTC; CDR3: CASSQASWGNYGYTF
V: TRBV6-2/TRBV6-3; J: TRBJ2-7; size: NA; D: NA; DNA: TGTGCCAGCAGTTACACGGCCAGCCCCGGCCACGAGCAGTACTTC; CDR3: CASSYTASPGHEQYF
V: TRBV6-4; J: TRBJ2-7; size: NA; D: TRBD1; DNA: TGTGCCAGCAGTGCTGACAGGGGGCCATACGAGCAGTACTTC; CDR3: CASSADRGPYEQYF
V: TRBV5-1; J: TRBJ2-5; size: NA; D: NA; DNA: TGCGCCAGCAGCTTGAGGAGGGGGGTCGAGGAGACCCAGTACTTC; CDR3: CASSLRRGVEETQYF
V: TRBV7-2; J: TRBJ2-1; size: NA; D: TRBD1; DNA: TGTGCCAGCAGCTTATCGGGACAGGGAGCTAGTGAGCAGTTCTTC; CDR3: CASSLSGQGASEQFF
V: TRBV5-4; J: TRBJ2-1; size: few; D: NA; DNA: TGTGCCAGCACCATCGGGGGCATAATGGGCAATGAGCAGTTCTTC; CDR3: CASTIGGIMGNEQFF
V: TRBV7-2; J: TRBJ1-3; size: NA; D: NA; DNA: TGTGCCAGCAGCTTAGCGCGGCGGCTTGACACCATATATTTT; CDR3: CASSLARRLDTIYF
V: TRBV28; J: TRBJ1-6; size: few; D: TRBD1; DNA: TGTGCCAGCAGTTTAGGACAGGGGTACCGCTCACCCCTCCACTTT; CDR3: CASSLGQGYRSPLHF
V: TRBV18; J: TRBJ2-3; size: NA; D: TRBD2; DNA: TGTGCCAGCTCACCATTTTCGACTAGCCAAAATACGCAGTATTTT; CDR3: CASSPFSTSQNTQYF
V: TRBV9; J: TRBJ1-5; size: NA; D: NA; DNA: TGTGCCAGCAGCGTAGGAGGGACTGGTGGACAGCCCCAGCATTTT; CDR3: CASSVGGTGGQPQHF
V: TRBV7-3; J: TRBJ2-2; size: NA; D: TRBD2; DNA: TGTGCCAGCAGGACTAGCGGAAGCAGGGACACCGGGGAGCTGTTTTTT; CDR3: CASRTSGSRDTGELFF
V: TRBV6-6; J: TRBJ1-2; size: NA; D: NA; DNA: TGTGCCAGCACCAACCCCGGCGGCTACACCTTC; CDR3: CASTNPGGYTF
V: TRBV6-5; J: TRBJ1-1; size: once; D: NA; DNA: TGTGCCAGCAGTTACTCAGCGGGGAGGGACACTGAAGCTTTCTTT; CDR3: CASSYSAGRDTEAFF
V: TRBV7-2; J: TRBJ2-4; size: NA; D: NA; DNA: TGTGCCAGCAGCCCAGGGGGGGGCCTGGGAAACATTCAGTACTTC; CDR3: CASSPGGGLGNIQYF
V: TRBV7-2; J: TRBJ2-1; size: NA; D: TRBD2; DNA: TGTGCCAGCAGCTCCCAGAGAGGGAGGGAGAATGAGCAGTTCTTC; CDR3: CASSSQRGRENEQFF
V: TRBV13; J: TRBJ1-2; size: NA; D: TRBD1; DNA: TGTGCCAGCAGCCCGGGACAGGGATACTATGGCTACACCTTC; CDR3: CASSPGQGYYGYTF
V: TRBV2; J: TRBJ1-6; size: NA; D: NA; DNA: TGTGCCAGCAGGGCAGAGAATTCACCCCTCCACTTT; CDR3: CASRAENSPLHF
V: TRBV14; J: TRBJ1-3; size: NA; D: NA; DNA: TGTGCCAGCAGCCAACTTTCCGCAGGGGTCTCTGGAAACACCATATATTTT; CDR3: CASSQLSAGVSGNTIYF
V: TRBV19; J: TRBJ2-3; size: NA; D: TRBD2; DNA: TGTGCCACCGGGACTAGCGGGAGCACAGATACGCAGTATTTT; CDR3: CATGTSGSTDTQYF
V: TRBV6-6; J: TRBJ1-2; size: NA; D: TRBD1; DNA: TGTGCCAGCAAGGGGGGACAGTTATACACCTTC; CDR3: CASKGGQLYTF
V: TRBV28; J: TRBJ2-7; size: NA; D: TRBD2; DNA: TGTGCCAGCAGAGACCTTATAGCGGGAGTTAGGGAGCAGTACTTC; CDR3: CASRDLIAGVREQYF
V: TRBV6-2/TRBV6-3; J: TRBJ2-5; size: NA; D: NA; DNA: TGTGCCAGCAGTTCTCCCACCGGGGCCGAGACCCAGTACTTC; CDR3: CASSSPTGAETQYF
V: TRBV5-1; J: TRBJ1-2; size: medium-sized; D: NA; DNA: TGCGCCAGCAGCTTGGACGGGGCTGAGAGGGTCTATGGCTACACCTTC; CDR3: CASSLDGAERVYGYTF
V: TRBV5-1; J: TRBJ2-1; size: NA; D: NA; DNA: TGCGCCAGCAGTCAGGGCGCTGGGCAGTTCTTC; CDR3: CASSQGAGQFF
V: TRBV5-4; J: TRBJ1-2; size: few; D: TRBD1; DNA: TGTGCCAGCAGCTGGGACAGGGAGACAGGTGGCTACACCTTC; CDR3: CASSWDRETGGYTF
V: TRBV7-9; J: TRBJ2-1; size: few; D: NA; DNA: TGTGCCAGCAGCTTAGTGACAGTCAATGAGCAGTTCTTC; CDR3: CASSLVTVNEQFF
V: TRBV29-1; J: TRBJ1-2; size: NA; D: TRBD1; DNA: TGCAGCGTTGGAAGTCAGGGGGAGATCTATGGCTACACCTTC; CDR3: CSVGSQGEIYGYTF
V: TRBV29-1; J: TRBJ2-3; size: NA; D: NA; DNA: TGCAGCGTTGAAGGGCCCCCAGATACGCAGTATTTT; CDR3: CSVEGPPDTQYF
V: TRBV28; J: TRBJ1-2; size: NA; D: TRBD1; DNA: TGTGCCAGCATTAGGTCGGGACAGGGGAATGGCTACACCTTC; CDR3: CASIRSGQGNGYTF
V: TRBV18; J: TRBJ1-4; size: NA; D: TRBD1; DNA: TGTGCCAGCTCACCACTTGGCCAGGGACAGGGTTCGGAAAAACTGTTTTTT; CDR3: CASSPLGQGQGSEKLFF
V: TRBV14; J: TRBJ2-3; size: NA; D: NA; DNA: TGTGCCAGCAGCCGCTGGGGACCCGGTACGCAGTATTTT; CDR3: CASSRWGPGTQYF
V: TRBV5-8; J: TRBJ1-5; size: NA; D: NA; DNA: TGTGCCAGCAGCTTGGCTGGGGCAGGGGATCAGCCCCAGCATTTT; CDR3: CASSLAGAGDQPQHF
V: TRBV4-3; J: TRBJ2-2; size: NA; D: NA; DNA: TGCGCCAGCAGCCAACATACAGGGTTCAACGGGGAGCTGTTTTTT; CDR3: CASSQHTGFNGELFF
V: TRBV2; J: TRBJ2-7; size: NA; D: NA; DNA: TGTGCCAGCAATGCAGGGCTGAACGAGCAGTACTTC; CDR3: CASNAGLNEQYF
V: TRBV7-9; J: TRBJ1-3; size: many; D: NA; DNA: TGTGCCAGCAATAGTCTAGCTGGAAACACCATATATTTT; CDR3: CASNSLAGNTIYF